This is a list of T cell receptor beta chains from one sample in a study of blood T cell repertoires in COVID-19. Profiled with immunoSEQ multiplex PCR; TCRdb holds only in-frame clones, not every one. The table shows 300,000 to 400,000 clones, with more than 75% occurring only once. Sequenced material: peripheral blood. These TCRs come from a woman aged 45 to 65 with COVID-19, enrolled during active disease. CDR3s include the opening cysteine and the closing phenylalanine or tryptophan. A D gene is named only where the DNA matches it firmly. Clone size appears in some rows only: once, few, many, or a class for an expanded clone.

d_gene	j_gene	abundance	v_gene	CDR3aa	CDR3nt
TRBD1	TRBJ1-1	.	TRBV9	CASSSNRQGRAFF	TGTGCCAGCAGCTCTAACAGACAGGGCCGGGCTTTCTTT
TRBD2	TRBJ2-7	.	TRBV7-8	CASSRHPGTSGLYEQYF	TGTGCCAGCAGCCGCCATCCCGGGACTAGCGGGCTGTACGAGCAGTACTTC
TRBD1	TRBJ1-6	once	TRBV5-1	CASSRDSSSYNSPLHF	TGCGCCAGCAGCCGGGACAGTAGCTCCTATAATTCACCCCTCCACTTT
TRBD1	TRBJ2-5	.	TRBV27	CASSPYRGGETQYF	TGTGCCAGCAGTCCCTACAGGGGTGGGGAGACCCAGTACTTC
TRBD2	TRBJ2-7	.	TRBV7-2	CASSSLPGLGMSEQYF	TGTGCCAGCAGCTCCCTTCCGGGACTAGGTATGTCCGAGCAGTACTTC
TRBD2	TRBJ2-5	.	TRBV7-2	CASSLGGTSGQETQYF	TGTGCCAGCAGCTTAGGTGGCACTAGCGGCCAAGAGACCCAGTACTTC
TRBD1	TRBJ1-2	.	TRBV11-3	CASSLDRGRDGYTF	TGTGCCAGCAGCTTAGACAGGGGGCGGGATGGCTACACCTTC
.	TRBJ1-2	.	TRBV4-1	CASSQDRALGYTF	TGCGCCAGCAGCCAAGACAGGGCGCTTGGCTACACCTTC
TRBD2	TRBJ2-5	.	TRBV3-1/TRBV3-2	CASSLRTSGRRETQYF	TGTGCCAGCAGCTTACGGACTAGCGGGAGACGAGAGACCCAGTACTTC
TRBD1	TRBJ1-1	.	TRBV12-3/TRBV12-4	CASTWTGEAFF	TGTGCCAGCACCTGGACAGGGGAAGCTTTCTTT
.	TRBJ2-1	.	TRBV3-1/TRBV3-2	CASSLAGTGNEQFF	TGTGCCAGCAGCCTCGCGGGGACGGGCAATGAGCAGTTCTTC
.	TRBJ1-3	.	TRBV6-5	CASSYSRDTGNTIYF	TGTGCCAGCAGTTACAGCAGGGACACTGGAAACACCATATATTTT
.	TRBJ1-5	.	TRBV5-1	CASSLDGGANQPQHF	TGCGCCAGCAGCTTGGACGGTGGAGCAAATCAGCCCCAGCATTTT
.	TRBJ1-3	.	TRBV27	CASSLQGLDTIYF	TGTGCCAGCAGTCTACAGGGTCTGGACACCATATATTTT
.	TRBJ1-2	.	TRBV7-9	CASSIIGGRGGYTF	TGTGCCAGCAGCATCATCGGGGGGCGCGGTGGCTACACCTTC
.	TRBJ1-4	.	TRBV11-3	CASSLPTATNEKLFF	TGTGCCAGCAGCTTACCAACAGCAACTAATGAAAAACTGTTTTTT
.	TRBJ2-5	.	TRBV7-6	CASSSSGRKETQYF	TGTGCCAGCAGCTCATCGGGAAGGAAAGAGACCCAGTACTTC
.	TRBJ1-1	.	TRBV29-1	CSVEDEGGANTEAFF	TGCAGCGTTGAAGATGAGGGAGGAGCGAACACTGAAGCTTTCTTT
.	TRBJ2-1	.	TRBV5-1	CASSLYGDSYNEQFF	TGCGCCAGCAGCTTGTACGGTGACTCCTACAATGAGCAGTTCTTC
.	TRBJ1-5	.	TRBV30	CAWSVLSGNQPQHF	TGTGCCTGGAGTGTTCTTTCGGGCAATCAGCCCCAGCATTTT
TRBD2	TRBJ2-1	.	TRBV7-3	CASSSGLAGGHYNEQFF	TGTGCCAGCAGCTCCGGACTAGCGGGAGGCCATTACAATGAGCAGTTCTTC
TRBD2	TRBJ2-1	few	TRBV10-3	CASWAGGPHEQFF	TGTGCCTCATGGGCGGGAGGGCCCCATGAGCAGTTCTTC
TRBD1	TRBJ2-2	.	TRBV12-5	CASGLSTGQGTGELFF	TGTGCTAGTGGTTTGTCCACGGGACAGGGTACCGGGGAGCTGTTTTTT
.	TRBJ2-6	.	TRBV5-1	CASSLEEGPGANVLTF	TGCGCCAGCAGCTTGGAGGAGGGGCCTGGGGCCAACGTCCTGACTTTC
TRBD1	TRBJ1-1	few	TRBV11-2	CASSLAGQLNTEAFF	TGTGCCAGCAGCTTGGCGGGACAGTTGAACACTGAAGCTTTCTTT
TRBD2	TRBJ2-7	.	TRBV2	CASSDLAGGVTYEQYF	TGTGCCAGCAGTGACCTAGCGGGAGGGGTAACCTACGAGCAGTACTTC
TRBD1	TRBJ2-1	.	TRBV3-1/TRBV3-2	CASSPWTGEGNEQFF	TGTGCCAGCAGCCCATGGACAGGGGAGGGCAATGAGCAGTTCTTC
.	TRBJ2-2	.	TRBV6-5	CASSRQDTGELFF	TGTGCCAGCAGTCGACAGGACACCGGGGAGCTGTTTTTT
TRBD1	TRBJ2-7	once	TRBV14	CASSSQGPEQYF	TGTGCCAGCAGCTCACAGGGGCCCGAGCAGTACTTC
.	TRBJ1-2	.	TRBV24-1	CATSDEGMVRGYTF	TGTGCCACCAGTGATGAGGGAATGGTTAGGGGCTACACCTTC
.	TRBJ1-1	once	TRBV27	CASSLRGGRTEAFF	TGTGCCAGCAGTTTACGGGGAGGGAGAACTGAAGCTTTCTTT
TRBD1	TRBJ1-5	.	TRBV5-1	CASSLGTGAQPQHF	TGCGCCAGCAGCTTGGGAACAGGGGCCCAGCCCCAGCATTTT